Included here is one T cell receptor (beta chain) sequence, with context. The source of the sample is a study of cytomegalovirus exposure and HLA in healthy donors. 60 Vbeta and 13 Jbeta primers were used in PCR. Sequencing was performed with immunoSEQ multiplex PCR; in TCRdb, only in-frame clones are kept and a portion is missing. The data hold 55,000 to 65,000 clones, with roughly 77% observed a single time. The V end was cut by 4 bases, the J end by 5 bases, with 9 bases between. The CDR3 loop spans 12 amino acids. Germline lookup yields CDR1 SGHDN and CDR2 FVKESK. The sample was PBMCs. The V and J genes are TRBV14 and TRBJ2-7; TRBD1 might be the D (6 bases). The TCR originated in a woman in her thirties or forties in good health and CMV-seropositive. DNA for the CDR3: TGTGCCAGCAGCCTCAGGGGCAACGAGCAGTACTTC. It yields the protein CASSLRGNEQYF.